What follows are 13 T cell receptor beta chains derived from one specimen sequenced in a study of monozygotic twins with inflammatory bowel disease. TCRdb reprocessed the 5' RACE reads and keeps a single row for each CDR3 protein, giving no DNA. The listing contains about 330,000 distinct CDR3 sequences. Specimen: blood. Receptors were obtained from a human donor with ulcerative colitis or Crohn's disease, or a healthy co-twin of an affected twin (not recorded which).

The chain combines TRBV7-8 with TRBJ2-3; TCRdb names TRBD1, which stays unverified in the absence of DNA. This CDR3 has 16 residues. The germline V gene has CDR1 SGHVS and CDR2 FQNEAQ. CDR3 region: CASSLRQGQSTDTQYF.

The genes are TRBV5-1 and TRBJ1-1; the D gene TCRdb calls, TRBD1, cannot be checked with no DNA. Germline V gene data show CDR1 as SGHRS and CDR2 as YFSETQ. This CDR3 spans 12 amino acids. CDR3: CASSPADTPAIF.

V is TRBV7-2 and J is TRBJ2-1. Per the germline V gene, CDR1 is SGHTA and CDR2 is FQGNSA. CDR3 length: 13 residues. The CDR3 reads CASSSTLRGEQFF.

The chain uses TRBV19 and TRBJ2-3; there is no DNA to check the TCRdb D call of TRBD1. CDR1 and CDR2 (germline): LNHDA, SQIVND (reference sequence). The CDR3 totals 11 residues. The CDR3 loop is CASSGSLAQYF.

The rearrangement joins TRBV6-2 or TRBV6-3 to TRBJ2-1; TCRdb outputs TRBD2, but without DNA this stays unchecked. The CDR3 sequence is 20 residues long. Germline V gene data show CDR1 as MNHEY and CDR2 as SVGEGT. This CDR3 is CASRPAPGLAGESSYNEQFF.

This CDR3 reads CASSRTAETQYF. The V gene is TRBV5-1, the J gene TRBJ2-5. This CDR3 contains 12 residues. Per the germline V gene, CDR1 is SGHRS and CDR2 is YFSETQ.

V usage is TRBV5-4 and J usage is TRBJ2-5. Germline CDR1 reads SGHNT; CDR2 reads YYREEE (reference sequence). The CDR3 is made up of 15 amino acids. CDR3 sequence: CASSPSLRSQETQYF.

J is TRBJ2-3 and V is TRBV4-3; TCRdb picks TRBD1, but there is no DNA to check that call. CDR3 length: 13 amino acids. CDR1 is LGHNA, CDR2 YSLEER, per germline. CDR3 loop: CASSPTGRDTQYF.

The rearrangement links TRBV28 to TRBJ2-7; TCRdb proposes TRBD2, but this gene call is untestable without DNA. This CDR3 spans 15 amino acids. Germline V lookup: CDR1 MDHEN, CDR2 SYDVKM. The CDR3 loop is CASSFLAREGNEQYF.

The chain combines TRBV19 with TRBJ1-2. This CDR3 is built from 11 residues. The germline V gene encodes CDR1 LNHDA and CDR2 SQIVND (reference sequence). The CDR3 sequence is CASNLGYGYTF.

The chain joins TRBV6-1 to TRBJ1-3; TCRdb selects TRBD1, and the lack of DNA leaves this call unchecked. The CDR3 covers 16 residues. CDR1 MNHNS and CDR2 SASEGT come from the germline V gene. CDR3 sequence reads: CASSDHPPGRGNTIYF.

This CDR3 reads CASSPNRDRGRSGANVLTF. V is TRBV2 and J is TRBJ2-6; the TCRdb call, TRBD1, lacks DNA for checking. The CDR3 is made up of 19 amino acids. The germline V gene has CDR1 SNHLY and CDR2 FYNNEI.

The chain employs TRBV20-1 and TRBJ2-6; the TCRdb call, TRBD1, lacks DNA for checking. CDR1 DFQATT and CDR2 SNEGSKA come from the germline V gene (reference sequence). CDR3 length: 14 amino acids. The CDR3 protein is CSARSGVGANVLTF.